The 5 T cell receptor beta chains reported below all come from one sample, sequenced in a study of T cell responses to AZD1222 COVID-19 vaccine. Only in-frame clones appear in the TCRdb table, and some are missing; sequencing was by immunoSEQ multiplex PCR. Seen here are about 110,000 clones, approximately 84% observed once, and the top ten hold 9.8%. The sample was peripheral blood, taken on day 0 of AZD1222 vaccination. These receptor sequences come from an adult in good health.

The chain recombines TRBV27 with TRBJ1-5; maybe TRBD1 (6 bases). V was cut by 6 bases and J by 5 bases, with 17 bases left in between. CDR3 length: 15 residues. Germline V CDR1 and CDR2: MNHEY, SMNVEV (reference sequence). CDR3 bases: TGTGCCAGCAGCTTGTACCCCAGGGGAGATCAGCCCCAGCATTTT. This encodes CASSLYPRGDQPQHF.

The chain carries TRBV6-2 or TRBV6-3 and TRBJ1-5; 11 bases are a match to TRBD1. The V gene end was trimmed by 6 bases and the J gene end by 6 bases; junction bases not matched to a gene: 13. The CDR3 is 17 amino acids. CDR1 and CDR2 (germline): MNHEY, SVGEGT. The CDR3, as DNA: TGTGCCAGCAGCGACGGGACAGGGGGGACTTTCGGTCAGCCCCAGCATTTT. It is translated as CASSDGTGGTFGQPQHF.

This CDR3 is CATSGDRGLETQYF. CDR3 bases: TGTGCCACCAGTGGGGACAGGGGGCTTGAGACCCAGTACTTC. The chain joins TRBV24-1 to TRBJ2-5; 12 bases are a match to TRBD1. Germline V gives CDR1 KGHDR, CDR2 SFDVKD. Trimming at V came to 5 bases and at J to 5 bases, leaving 2 bases not matched to a gene. CDR3 size: 14 residues.

The V call is TRBV5-4, the J call TRBJ2-5; TRBD2 agrees at 8 bases. With 0 bases clipped from V and 1 base from J, the junction kept 5 bases outside the gene matches. The germline V gene has CDR1 SGHNT and CDR2 YYREEE (reference sequence). CDR3 length: 16 residues. The CDR3 sequence is CASSLDSGVIQETQYF. CDR3 in DNA: TGTGCCAGCAGCTTGGATAGCGGGGTAATCCAAGAGACCCAGTACTTC. The full variable domain, with the rest looked up from reference TRBV5-4 and TRBJ2-5, is ETGVTQSPTHLIKTRGQQVTLRCSSQSGHNTVSWYQQALGQGPQFIFQYYREEENGRGNFPPRFSGLQFPNYSSELNVNALELDDSALYLCASSLDSGVIQETQYFGPGTRLLVL.

This chain connects TRBV15 to TRBJ1-3; 11 nucleotides agree with TRBD1. Germline V lookup: CDR1 LNHNV, CDR2 YYDKDF (reference sequence). The J segment lost 0 bases and the V segment lost 6 bases, leaving 4 bases of the junction unmatched. The CDR3 is 16 amino acids. The CDR3: CATRKGTGGSGNTIYF. The CDR3 DNA sequence: TGTGCCACCAGAAAAGGGACAGGGGGCTCTGGAAACACCATATATTTT.